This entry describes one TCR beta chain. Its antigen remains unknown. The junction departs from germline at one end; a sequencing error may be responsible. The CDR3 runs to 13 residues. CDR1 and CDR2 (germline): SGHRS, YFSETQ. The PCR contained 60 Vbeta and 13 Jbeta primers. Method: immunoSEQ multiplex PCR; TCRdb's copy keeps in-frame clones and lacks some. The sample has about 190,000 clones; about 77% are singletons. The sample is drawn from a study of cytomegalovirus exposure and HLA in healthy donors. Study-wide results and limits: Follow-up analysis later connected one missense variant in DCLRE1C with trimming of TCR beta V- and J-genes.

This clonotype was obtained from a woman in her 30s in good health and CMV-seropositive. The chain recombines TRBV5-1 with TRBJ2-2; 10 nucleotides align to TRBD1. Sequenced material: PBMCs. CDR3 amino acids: CASSLVGTGELVF. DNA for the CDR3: TGCGCCAGCAGCTTGGTTGGGACAGGGGAGCTGGTTTTT.